This T cell receptor beta chain was captured by sequencing in a study of beta chain features in type 1 diabetes. This clone has more than one count but fewer than ten. What was sequenced were expressed TCRB transcripts, since all of the isolated RNA had been reverse transcribed. This table comes from immunoSEQ multiplex PCR, and its TCRdb copy is limited to in-frame clones, with some not included. The profile covers under 250,000 clones, with about 30% appearing a single time and around 4% taken by the ten largest. Germline CDR1 SGHTS, CDR2 YDEGEE. The V and J ends lost 3 bases and 4 bases respectively, with 10 bases between them. The CDR3 consists of 13 residues.

Material for sequencing was central memory CD4+ T cells from blood. The chain is built from TRBV5-8 and TRBJ2-5; no clear D. This clonotype was sampled from a man aged 25-40 years in good health. The DNA for the CDR3 is TGTGCCAGCAGCTCAGACCCTGGAGAGACCCAGTACTTC. It yields the protein CASSSDPGETQYF. The full variable domain, with the rest looked up from reference TRBV5-8 and TRBJ2-5, is EAGVTQSPTHLIKTRGQQATLRCSPISGHTSVYWYQQALGLGLQFLLWYDEGEERNRGNFPPRFSGRQFPNYSSELNVNALELEDSALYLCASSSDPGETQYFGPGTRLLVL.